This T cell receptor (beta chain) came from a study of blood T cell repertoires in COVID-19. Study details: COVID-19 samples, acute and convalescent, were from the United States, Italy and Spain. Sample material is recorded as cDNA or gDNA derived from T cells, B-cell-depleted T cells, or PBMCs.

This CDR3 is 16 amino acids long. V was cut by 0 bases and J by 4 bases, with 16 bases left in between. The germline V gene encodes CDR1 SGHTS and CDR2 YDEGEE. Authors' analysis steps: Amplification of reference gene primers provided the estimated nucleated cell counts. This table comes from immunoSEQ multiplex PCR, and its TCRdb copy is limited to in-frame clones, with some not included. V and J calls and clone size are as listed in that table; D and trimming were resolved from the DNA. The repertoire includes around 130,000 clones, just over 75% of them detected once, and under 14% sits in the top ten.

The source material was peripheral blood. This TCR derives from a human donor in a cohort sampled during active COVID-19. The chain has TRBV5-8 and TRBJ1-1, with a tentative D call TRBD1 (5 bases). CDR3 DNA: TGTGCCAGCAGCTTGGCCATTGTGGGGCTCAGCACTGAAGCTTTCTTT. This gives the protein CASSLAIVGLSTEAFF. Full variable domain (rest looked up from reference TRBV5-8 and TRBJ1-1): EAGVTQSPTHLIKTRGQQATLRCSPISGHTSVYWYQQALGLGLQFLLWYDEGEERNRGNFPPRFSGRQFPNYSSELNVNALELEDSALYLCASSLAIVGLSTEAFFGQGTRLTVV.